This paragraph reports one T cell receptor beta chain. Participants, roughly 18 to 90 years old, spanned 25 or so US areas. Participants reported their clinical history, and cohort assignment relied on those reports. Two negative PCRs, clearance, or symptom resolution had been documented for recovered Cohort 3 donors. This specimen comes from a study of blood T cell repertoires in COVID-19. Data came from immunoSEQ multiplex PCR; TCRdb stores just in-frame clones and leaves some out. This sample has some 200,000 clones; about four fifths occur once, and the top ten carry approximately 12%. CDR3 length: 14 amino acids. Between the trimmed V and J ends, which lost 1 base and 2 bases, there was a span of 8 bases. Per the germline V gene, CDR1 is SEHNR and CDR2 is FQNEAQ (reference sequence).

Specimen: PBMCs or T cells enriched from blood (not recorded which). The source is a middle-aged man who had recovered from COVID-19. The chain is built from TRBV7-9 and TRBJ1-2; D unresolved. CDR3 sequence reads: CASSLEGGNYGYTF. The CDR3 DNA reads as TGTGCCAGCAGCTTAGAAGGAGGGAACTATGGCTACACCTTC. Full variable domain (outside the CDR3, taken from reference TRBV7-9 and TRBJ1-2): DTGVSQNPRHKITKRGQNVTFRCDPISEHNRLYWYRQTLGQGPEFLTYFQNEAQLEKSRLLSDRFSAERPKGSFSTLEIQRTEQGDSAMYLCASSLEGGNYGYTFGSGTRLTVV.